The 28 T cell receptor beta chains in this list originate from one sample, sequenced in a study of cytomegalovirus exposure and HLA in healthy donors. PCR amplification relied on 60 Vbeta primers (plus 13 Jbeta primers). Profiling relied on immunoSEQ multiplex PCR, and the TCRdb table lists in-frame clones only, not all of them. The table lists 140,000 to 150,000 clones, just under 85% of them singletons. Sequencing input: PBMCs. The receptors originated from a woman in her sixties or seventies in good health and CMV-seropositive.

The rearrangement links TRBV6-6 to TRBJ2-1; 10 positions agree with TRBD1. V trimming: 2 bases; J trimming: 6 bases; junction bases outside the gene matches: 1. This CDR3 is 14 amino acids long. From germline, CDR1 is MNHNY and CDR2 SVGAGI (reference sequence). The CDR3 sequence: CASSYRDRGNEQFF. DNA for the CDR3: TGTGCCAGCAGTTACCGGGACAGGGGCAATGAGCAGTTCTTC.

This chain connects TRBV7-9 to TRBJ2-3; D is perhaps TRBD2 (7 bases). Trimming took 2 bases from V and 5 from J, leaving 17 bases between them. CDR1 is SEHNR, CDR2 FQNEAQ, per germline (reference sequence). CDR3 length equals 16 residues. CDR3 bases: TGTGCCAGCAGCTTAAGACTAGCTCAAGGGGGAGATACGCAGTATTTT. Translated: CASSLRLAQGGDTQYF.

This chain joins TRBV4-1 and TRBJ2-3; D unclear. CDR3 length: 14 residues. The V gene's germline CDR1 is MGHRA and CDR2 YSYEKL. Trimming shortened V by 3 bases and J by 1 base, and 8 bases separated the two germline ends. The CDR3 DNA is TGCGCCAGCAGCCAGGAGTCTCGCACAGATACGCAGTATTTT. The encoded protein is CASSQESRTDTQYF.

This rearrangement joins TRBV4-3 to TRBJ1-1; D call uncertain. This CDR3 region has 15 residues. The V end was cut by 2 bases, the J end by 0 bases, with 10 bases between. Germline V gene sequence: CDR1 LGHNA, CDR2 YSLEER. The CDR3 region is CASSQSRTVNTEAFF. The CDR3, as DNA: TGCGCCAGCAGCCAATCCCGGACTGTGAACACTGAAGCTTTCTTT.

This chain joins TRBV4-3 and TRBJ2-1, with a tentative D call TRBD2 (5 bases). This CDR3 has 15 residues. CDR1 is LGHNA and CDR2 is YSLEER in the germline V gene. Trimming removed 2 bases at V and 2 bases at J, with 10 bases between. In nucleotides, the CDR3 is TGCGCCAGCAGCCAACGCACGGAGGCCTACAATGAGCAGTTCTTC. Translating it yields CASSQRTEAYNEQFF.

As DNA, the CDR3 is TGCGCCAGCAGCCTCGGCCCCAGGGACTGGGTCTATGGCTACACCTTC. Its translation is CASSLGPRDWVYGYTF. The V gene is TRBV4-1, the J gene TRBJ1-2, with D perhaps matching TRBD1 (5 bases). The V gene's germline CDR1 is MGHRA and CDR2 YSYEKL. Trimming shortened V by 4 bases and J by 4 bases, and 19 bases separated the two germline ends. CDR3 size: 16 residues.

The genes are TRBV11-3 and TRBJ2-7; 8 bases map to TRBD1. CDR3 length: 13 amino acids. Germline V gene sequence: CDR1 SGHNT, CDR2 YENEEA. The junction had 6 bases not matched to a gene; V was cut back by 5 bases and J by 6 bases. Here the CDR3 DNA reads TGTGCCAGCAGCAAAGGACAGGGTTCCGAGCAGTACTTC. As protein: CASSKGQGSEQYF. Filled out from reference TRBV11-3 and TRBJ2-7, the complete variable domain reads EAGVVQSPRYKIIEKKQPVAFWCNPISGHNTLYWYLQNLGQGPELLIRYENEEAVDDSQLPKDRFSAERLKGVDSTLKIQPAELGDSAVYLCASSKGQGSEQYFGPGTRLTVT.

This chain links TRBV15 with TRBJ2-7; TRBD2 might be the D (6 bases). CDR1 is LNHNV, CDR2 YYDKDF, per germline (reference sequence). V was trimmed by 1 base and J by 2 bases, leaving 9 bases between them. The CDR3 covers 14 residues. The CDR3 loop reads CATSRGSGAYEQYF. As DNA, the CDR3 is TGTGCCACCAGCAGAGGTAGCGGTGCCTACGAGCAGTACTTC.

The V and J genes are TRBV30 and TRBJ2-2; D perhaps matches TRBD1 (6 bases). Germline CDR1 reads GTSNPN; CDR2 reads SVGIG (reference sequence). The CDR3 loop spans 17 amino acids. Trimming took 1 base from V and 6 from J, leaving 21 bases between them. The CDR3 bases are TGTGCCTGGAGTGATTACCTTGGGGGCCTTAACCCCGGGGAGCTGTTTTTT. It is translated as CAWSDYLGGLNPGELFF.

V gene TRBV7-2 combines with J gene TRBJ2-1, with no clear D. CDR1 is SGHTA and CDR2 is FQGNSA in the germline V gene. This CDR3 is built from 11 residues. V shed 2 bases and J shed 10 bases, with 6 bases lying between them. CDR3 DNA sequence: TGTGCCAGCAGCTTATCCGGGGAGCAGTTCTTC. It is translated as CASSLSGEQFF. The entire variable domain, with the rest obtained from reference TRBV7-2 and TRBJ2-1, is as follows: GAGVSQSPSNKVTEKGKDVELRCDPISGHTALYWYRQSLGQGLEFLIYFQGNSAPDKSGLPSDRFSAERTGGSVSTLTIQRTQQEDSAVYLCASSLSGEQFFGPGTRLTVL.

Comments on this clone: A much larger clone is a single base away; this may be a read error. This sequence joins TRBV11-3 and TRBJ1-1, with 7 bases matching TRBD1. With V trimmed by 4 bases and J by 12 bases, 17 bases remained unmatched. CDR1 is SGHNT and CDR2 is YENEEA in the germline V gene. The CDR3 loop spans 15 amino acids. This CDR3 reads CASSYPLDREGEPFF. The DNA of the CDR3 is TGTGCCAGCAGCTATCCCCTCGACAGGGAAGGCGAACCTTTCTTT.

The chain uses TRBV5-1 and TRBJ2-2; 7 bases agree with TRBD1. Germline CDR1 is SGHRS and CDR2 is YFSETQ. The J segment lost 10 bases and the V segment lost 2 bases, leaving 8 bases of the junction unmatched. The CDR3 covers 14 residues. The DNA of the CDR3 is TGCGCCAGCAGCTTCCGGGACAGCTCGCTGGAGCTGTTTTTT. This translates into CASSFRDSSLELFF.

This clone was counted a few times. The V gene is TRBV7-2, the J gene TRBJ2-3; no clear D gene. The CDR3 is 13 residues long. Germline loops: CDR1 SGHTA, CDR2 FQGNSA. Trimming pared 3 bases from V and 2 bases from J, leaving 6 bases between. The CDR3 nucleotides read TGTGCCAGCAGCTTGGGCGTCACAGATACGCAGTATTTT. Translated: CASSLGVTDTQYF.

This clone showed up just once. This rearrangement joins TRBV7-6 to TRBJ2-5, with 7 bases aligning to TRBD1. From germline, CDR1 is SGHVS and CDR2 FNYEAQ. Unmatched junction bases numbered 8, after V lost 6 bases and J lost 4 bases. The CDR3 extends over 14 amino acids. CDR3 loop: CASSFITGAETQYF. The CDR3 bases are TGTGCCAGCAGTTTTATTACAGGGGCAGAGACCCAGTACTTC. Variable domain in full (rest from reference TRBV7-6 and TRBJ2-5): GAGVSQSPRYKVTKRGQDVALRCDPISGHVSLYWYRQALGQGPEFLTYFNYEAQQDKSGLPNDRFSAERPEGSISTLTIQRTEQRDSAMYRCASSFITGAETQYFGPGTRLLVL.

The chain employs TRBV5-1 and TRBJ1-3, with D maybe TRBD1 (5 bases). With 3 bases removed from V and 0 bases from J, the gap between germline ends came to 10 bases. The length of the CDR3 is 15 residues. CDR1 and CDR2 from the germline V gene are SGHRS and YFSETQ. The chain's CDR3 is CASSSGQGSGNTIYF. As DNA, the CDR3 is TGCGCCAGCAGCTCCGGGCAGGGCTCTGGAAACACCATATATTTT.

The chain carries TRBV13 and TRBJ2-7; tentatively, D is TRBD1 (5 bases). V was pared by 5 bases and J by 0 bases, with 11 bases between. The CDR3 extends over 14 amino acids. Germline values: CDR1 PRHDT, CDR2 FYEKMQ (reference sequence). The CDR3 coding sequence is TGTGCCAGCAGCAGGGGCGCTAGCTCCTACGAGCAGTACTTC. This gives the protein CASSRGASSYEQYF.

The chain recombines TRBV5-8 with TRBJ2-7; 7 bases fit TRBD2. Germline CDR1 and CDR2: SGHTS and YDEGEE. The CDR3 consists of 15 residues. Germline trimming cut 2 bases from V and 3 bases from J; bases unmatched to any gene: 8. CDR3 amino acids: CASSLTSGNLYEQYF. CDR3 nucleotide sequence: TGTGCCAGCAGCTTAACCAGCGGGAACCTCTACGAGCAGTACTTC.

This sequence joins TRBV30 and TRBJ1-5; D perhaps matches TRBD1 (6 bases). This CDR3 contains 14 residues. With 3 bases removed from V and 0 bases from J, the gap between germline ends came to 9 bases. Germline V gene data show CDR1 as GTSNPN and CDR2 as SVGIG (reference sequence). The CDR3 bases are TGTGCCTGGAGGAAGACAGGTAGCAATCAGCCCCAGCATTTT. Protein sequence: CAWRKTGSNQPQHF.

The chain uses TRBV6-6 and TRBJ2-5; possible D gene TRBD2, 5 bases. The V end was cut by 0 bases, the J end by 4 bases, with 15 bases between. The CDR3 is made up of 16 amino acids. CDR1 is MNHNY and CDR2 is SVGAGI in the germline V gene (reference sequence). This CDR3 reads CASSYSGGLRVETQYF. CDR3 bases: TGTGCCAGCAGTTACTCTGGCGGGCTTAGGGTAGAGACCCAGTACTTC.

The CDR3 spells CASSPMGTGVGGTEAFF. The CDR3 DNA is TGTGCCAGCTCACCAATGGGGACAGGGGTAGGGGGCACTGAAGCTTTCTTT. V is TRBV18 and J is TRBJ1-1, with TRBD1 matching over 10 bases. This CDR3 is built from 17 residues. The V gene end was trimmed by 2 bases and the J gene end by 4 bases; junction bases not matched to a gene: 10. CDR1 and CDR2 from the germline V gene are KGHSH and LQKENI.

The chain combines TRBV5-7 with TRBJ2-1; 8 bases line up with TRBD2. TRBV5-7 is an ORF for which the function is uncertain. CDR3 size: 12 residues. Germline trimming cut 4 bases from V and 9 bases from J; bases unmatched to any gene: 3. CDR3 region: CASSRRGGEQFF. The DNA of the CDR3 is TGTGCCAGCAGCCGCCGGGGGGGTGAGCAGTTCTTC.

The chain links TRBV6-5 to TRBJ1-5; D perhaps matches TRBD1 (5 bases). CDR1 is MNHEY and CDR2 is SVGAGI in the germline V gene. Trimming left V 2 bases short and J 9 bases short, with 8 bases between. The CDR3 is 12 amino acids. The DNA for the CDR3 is TGTGCCAGCAGTTACCCGGGGGGGCCCCAGCATTTT. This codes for CASSYPGGPQHF.

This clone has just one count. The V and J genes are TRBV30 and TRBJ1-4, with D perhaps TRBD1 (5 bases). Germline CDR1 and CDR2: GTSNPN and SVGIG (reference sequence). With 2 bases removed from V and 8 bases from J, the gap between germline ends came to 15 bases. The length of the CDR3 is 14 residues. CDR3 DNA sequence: TGTGCCTGGAGTAGATTGCAGGGCCGGGAAAAACTGTTTTTT. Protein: CAWSRLQGREKLFF.

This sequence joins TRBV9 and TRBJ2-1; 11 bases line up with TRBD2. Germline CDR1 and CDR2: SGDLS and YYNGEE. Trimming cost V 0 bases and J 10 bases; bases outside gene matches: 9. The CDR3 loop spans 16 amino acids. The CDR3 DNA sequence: TGTGCCAGCAGCGTAGATCTTAGCGGGAGGGGTGAGGAGCAGTTCTTC. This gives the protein CASSVDLSGRGEEQFF.

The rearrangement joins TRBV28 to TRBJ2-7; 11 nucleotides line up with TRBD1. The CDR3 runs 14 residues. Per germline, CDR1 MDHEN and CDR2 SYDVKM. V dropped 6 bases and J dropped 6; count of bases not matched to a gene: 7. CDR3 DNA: TGTGCCAGCAGCCAGGGACAGGGGGTACGCGAGCAGTACTTC. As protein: CASSQGQGVREQYF.

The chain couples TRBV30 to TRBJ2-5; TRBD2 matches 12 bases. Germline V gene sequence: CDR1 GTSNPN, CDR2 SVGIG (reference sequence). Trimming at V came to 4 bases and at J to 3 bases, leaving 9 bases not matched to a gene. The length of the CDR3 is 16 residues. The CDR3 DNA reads TGTGCCTGGAACAGACTAGCGGGAGTGGGGGAAGAGACCCAGTACTTC. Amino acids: CAWNRLAGVGEETQYF.

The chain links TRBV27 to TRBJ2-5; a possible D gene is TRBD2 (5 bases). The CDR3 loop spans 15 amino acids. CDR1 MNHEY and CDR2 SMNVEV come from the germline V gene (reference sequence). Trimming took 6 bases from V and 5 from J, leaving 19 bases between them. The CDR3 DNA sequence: TGTGCCAGCAGCCCCCGGGGTAGATTCCTGGAGACCCAGTACTTC. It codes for CASSPRGRFLETQYF.

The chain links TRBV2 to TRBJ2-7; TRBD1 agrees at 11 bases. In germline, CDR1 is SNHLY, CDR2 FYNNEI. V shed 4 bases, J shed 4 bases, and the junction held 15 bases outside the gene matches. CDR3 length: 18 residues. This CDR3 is CASSVTSTPGQGEYEQYF. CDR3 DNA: TGTGCCAGCAGTGTAACTTCCACCCCGGGACAGGGGGAGTACGAGCAGTACTTC.